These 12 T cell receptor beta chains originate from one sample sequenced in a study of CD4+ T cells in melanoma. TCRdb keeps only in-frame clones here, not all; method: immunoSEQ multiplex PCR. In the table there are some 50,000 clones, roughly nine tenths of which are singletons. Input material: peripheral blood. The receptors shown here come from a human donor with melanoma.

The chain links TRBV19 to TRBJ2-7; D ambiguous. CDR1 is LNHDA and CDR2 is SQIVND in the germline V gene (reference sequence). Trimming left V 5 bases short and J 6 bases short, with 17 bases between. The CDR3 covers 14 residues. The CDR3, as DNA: TGTGCCAGTAGTCCGGCCCTTTGGCGGCCCGAGCAGTACTTC. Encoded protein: CASSPALWRPEQYF.

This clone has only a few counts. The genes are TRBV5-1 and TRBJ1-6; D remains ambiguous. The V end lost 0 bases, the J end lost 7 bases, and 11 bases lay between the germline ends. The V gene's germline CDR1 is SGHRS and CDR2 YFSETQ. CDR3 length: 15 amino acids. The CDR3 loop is CASSLVGEVNSPLHF. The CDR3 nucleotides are TGCGCCAGCAGCTTGGTTGGGGAGGTCAATTCACCCCTCCACTTT.

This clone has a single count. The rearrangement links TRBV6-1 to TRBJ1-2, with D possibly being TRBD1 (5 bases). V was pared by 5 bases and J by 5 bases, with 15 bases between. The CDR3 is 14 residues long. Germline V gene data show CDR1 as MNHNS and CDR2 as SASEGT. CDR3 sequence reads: CASSPLQELYGYTF. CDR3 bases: TGTGCCAGCAGTCCACTACAGGAGCTTTATGGCTACACCTTC.

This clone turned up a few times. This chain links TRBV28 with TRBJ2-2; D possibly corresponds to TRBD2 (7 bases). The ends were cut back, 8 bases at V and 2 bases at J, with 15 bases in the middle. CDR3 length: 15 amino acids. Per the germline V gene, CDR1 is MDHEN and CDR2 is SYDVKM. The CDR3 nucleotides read TGTGCCAGCCTGGGGGGCGGGGGAAACACCGGGGAGCTGTTTTTT. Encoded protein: CASLGGGGNTGELFF. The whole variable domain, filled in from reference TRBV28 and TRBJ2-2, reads DVKVTQSSRYLVKRTGEKVFLECVQDMDHENMFWYRQDPGLGLRLIYFSYDVKMKEKGDIPEGYSVSREKKERFSLILESASTNQTSMYLCASLGGGGNTGELFFGEGSRLTVL.

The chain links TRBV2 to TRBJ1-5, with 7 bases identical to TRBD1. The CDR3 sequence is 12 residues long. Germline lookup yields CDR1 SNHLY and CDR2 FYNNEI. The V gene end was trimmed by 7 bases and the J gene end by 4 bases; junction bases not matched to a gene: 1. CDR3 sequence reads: CASTRGNQPQHF. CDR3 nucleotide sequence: TGTGCCAGCACCAGGGGGAATCAGCCCCAGCATTTT. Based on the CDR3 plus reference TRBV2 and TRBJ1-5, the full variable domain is EPEVTQTPSHQVTQMGQEVILRCVPISNHLYFYWYRQILGQKVEFLVSFYNNEISEKSEIFDDQFSVERPDGSNFTLKIRSTKLEDSAMYFCASTRGNQPQHFGDGTRLSIL.

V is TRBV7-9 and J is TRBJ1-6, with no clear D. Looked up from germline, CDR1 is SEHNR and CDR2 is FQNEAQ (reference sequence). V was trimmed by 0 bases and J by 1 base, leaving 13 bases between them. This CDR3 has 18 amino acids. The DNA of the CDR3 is TGTGCCAGCAGCTTAGCGCAGTTGGTTGAGTCCTATAATTCACCCCTCCACTTT. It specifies CASSLAQLVESYNSPLHF.

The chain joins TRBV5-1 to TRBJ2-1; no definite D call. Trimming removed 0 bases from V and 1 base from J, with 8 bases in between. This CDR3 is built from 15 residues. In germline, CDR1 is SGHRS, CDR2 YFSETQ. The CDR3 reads CASSLGVYSYNEQFF. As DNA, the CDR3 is TGCGCCAGCAGCTTGGGGGTATATTCCTACAATGAGCAGTTCTTC.

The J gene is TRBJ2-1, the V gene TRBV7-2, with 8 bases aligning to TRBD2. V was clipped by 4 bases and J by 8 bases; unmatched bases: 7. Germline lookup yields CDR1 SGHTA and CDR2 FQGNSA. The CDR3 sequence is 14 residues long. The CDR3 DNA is TGTGCCAGCAGCTCCGTCGCGGGGGGTGATGAGCAGTTCTTC. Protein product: CASSSVAGGDEQFF.

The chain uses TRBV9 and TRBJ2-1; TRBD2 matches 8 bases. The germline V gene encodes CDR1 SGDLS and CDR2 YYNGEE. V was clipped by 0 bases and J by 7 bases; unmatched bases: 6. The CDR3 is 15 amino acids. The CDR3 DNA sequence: TGTGCCAGCAGCGTAGAACTAGCGGTTGTAAATGAGCAGTTCTTC. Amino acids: CASSVELAVVNEQFF. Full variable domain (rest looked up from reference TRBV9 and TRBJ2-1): DSGVTQTPKHLITATGQRVTLRCSPRSGDLSVYWYQQSLDQGLQFLIQYYNGEERAKGNILERFSAQQFPDLHSELNLSSLELGDSALYFCASSVELAVVNEQFFGPGTRLTVL.

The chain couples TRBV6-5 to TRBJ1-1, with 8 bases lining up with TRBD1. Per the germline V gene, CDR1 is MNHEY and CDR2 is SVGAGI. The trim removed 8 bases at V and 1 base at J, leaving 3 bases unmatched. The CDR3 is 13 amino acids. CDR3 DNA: TGTGCCAGCTCCGACAGGGGGAACACTGAAGCTTTCTTT. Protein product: CASSDRGNTEAFF.

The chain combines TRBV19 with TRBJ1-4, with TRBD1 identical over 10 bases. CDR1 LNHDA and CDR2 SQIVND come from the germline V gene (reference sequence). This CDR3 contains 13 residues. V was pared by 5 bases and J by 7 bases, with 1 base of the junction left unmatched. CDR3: CASSRTGGEKLFF. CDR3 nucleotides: TGTGCCAGTAGTCGGACAGGGGGTGAAAAACTGTTTTTT.

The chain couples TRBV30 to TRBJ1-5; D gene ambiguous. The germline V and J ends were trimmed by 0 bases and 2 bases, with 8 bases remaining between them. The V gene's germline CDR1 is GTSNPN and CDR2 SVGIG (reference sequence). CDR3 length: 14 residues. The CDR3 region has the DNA TGTGCCTGGAGTGTATGGGCAGGCAATCAGCCCCAGCATTTT. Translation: CAWSVWAGNQPQHF. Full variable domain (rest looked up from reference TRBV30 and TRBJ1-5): SQTIHQWPATLVQPVGSPLSLECTVEGTSNPNLYWYRQAAGRGLQLLFYSVGIGQISSEVPQNLSASRPQDRQFILSSKKLLLSDSGFYLCAWSVWAGNQPQHFGDGTRLSIL.